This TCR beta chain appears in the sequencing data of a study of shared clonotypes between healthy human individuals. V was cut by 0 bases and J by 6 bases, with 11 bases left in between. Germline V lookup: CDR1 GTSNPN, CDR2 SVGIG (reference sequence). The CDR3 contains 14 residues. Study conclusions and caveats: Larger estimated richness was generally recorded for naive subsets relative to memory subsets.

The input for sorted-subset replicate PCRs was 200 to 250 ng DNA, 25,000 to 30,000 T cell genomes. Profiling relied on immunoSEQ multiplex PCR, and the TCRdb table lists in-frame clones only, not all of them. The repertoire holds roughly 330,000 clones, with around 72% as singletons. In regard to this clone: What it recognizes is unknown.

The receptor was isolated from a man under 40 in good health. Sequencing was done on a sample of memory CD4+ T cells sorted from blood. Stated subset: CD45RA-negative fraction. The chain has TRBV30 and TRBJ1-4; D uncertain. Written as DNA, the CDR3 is TGTGCCTGGAGTGTCGGCAGGTCGGATGAAAAACTGTTTTTT. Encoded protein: CAWSVGRSDEKLFF.